Below are 8 T cell receptor beta chains sequenced from a single sample in a study of cytomegalovirus exposure and HLA in healthy donors. Primers for the PCR totalled 60 Vbeta and 13 Jbeta. Libraries were prepared by immunoSEQ multiplex PCR; TCRdb keeps only in-frame clonotypes and omits some of them. The sample contains approximately 190,000 clones, about four fifths of which appear only once. The sequenced sample consisted of PBMCs. Receptor source: a woman aged 30 to 39 in good health and CMV-seropositive.

The chain is built from TRBV2 and TRBJ1-4; TRBD1 aligns across 7 bases. V dropped 5 bases and J dropped 1; count of bases not matched to a gene: 1. The CDR3 totals 14 residues. Per the germline V gene, CDR1 is SNHLY and CDR2 is FYNNEI. Here the CDR3 DNA reads TGTGCCAGCAGTTGGACAGGAACTAATGAAAAACTGTTTTTT. It yields the protein CASSWTGTNEKLFF. Full variable domain (outside the CDR3, taken from reference TRBV2 and TRBJ1-4): EPEVTQTPSHQVTQMGQEVILRCVPISNHLYFYWYRQILGQKVEFLVSFYNNEISEKSEIFDDQFSVERPDGSNFTLKIRSTKLEDSAMYFCASSWTGTNEKLFFGSGTQLSVL.

The rearrangement uses TRBV6-4 and TRBJ2-1, with 7 bases matching TRBD2. The CDR3 sequence is 15 residues long. Germline-derived CDR1 and CDR2 are MRHNA and SNTAGT. Trimming at V came to 6 bases and at J to 7 bases, leaving 12 bases not matched to a gene. The chain's CDR3 is CASSALERDFNEQFF. CDR3 nucleotides: TGTGCCAGCAGCGCTTTGGAGCGGGATTTTAATGAGCAGTTCTTC.

The chain employs TRBV4-2 and TRBJ1-2, with a tentative D call TRBD1 (5 bases). Per the germline V gene, CDR1 is LGHNA and CDR2 is YNFKEQ. This CDR3 spans 14 amino acids. V lost 4 bases and J lost 8, with 17 bases in between. The CDR3 loop reads CASSLNTGRGGYTF. CDR3 nucleotide sequence: TGTGCCAGCAGCCTAAATACAGGAAGGGGAGGCTACACCTTC.

The chain combines TRBV4-3 with TRBJ2-7, with 9 nucleotides matching TRBD2. The junction had 11 bases not matched to a gene; V was cut back by 8 bases and J by 6 bases. This CDR3 comprises 14 residues. Germline CDR1 reads LGHNA; CDR2 reads YSLEER. The DNA for the CDR3 is TGCGCCAGCGGGAAGCGGGAGGCCGGGGGCGAGCAGTACTTC. This sequence encodes CASGKREAGGEQYF.

V is TRBV11-3 and J is TRBJ2-5, with 11 bases fitting TRBD2. Near its end, the DNA agrees better with TRBJ2-7, so the J call may be wrong. In germline, CDR1 is SGHNT, CDR2 YENEEA. The CDR3 runs 18 residues. The CDR3 sequence: CASSRASGRLARPYEQYF. The DNA of the CDR3 is TGTGCCAGCAGCCGGGCTAGCGGGAGGCTCGCGCGCCCCTACGAGCAGTACTTC.

This clone showed up just a few times. V usage is TRBV21-1 and J usage is TRBJ2-3; the table's D gene call, TRBD2, was not cross checked with the DNA. TRBV21-1 represents a pseudogene. The CDR3 sequence is 19 residues long. In DNA, the CDR3 is TGTGCCAGCAGCCCTCCCGAGGGACTAGCGGTTACTAGCACAGATACGCAGTATTTT. It yields the protein CASSPPEGLAVTSTDTQYF.

The genes are TRBV29-1 and TRBJ2-2; D is possibly TRBD1 (6 bases). V was shortened by 6 bases and J by 2 bases, with 13 bases between the two germline ends. Germline CDR1 SQVTM, CDR2 ANQGSEA. The CDR3 is 14 residues long. CDR3 sequence (DNA): TGCAGCGTCCTCAGGACAGTCAACACCGGGGAGCTGTTTTTT. This translates into CSVLRTVNTGELFF.

A few counts support this clone. This chain uses TRBV5-1 with TRBJ2-7; D is possibly TRBD2 (6 bases). The CDR3 spans 14 residues. Germline V gene lookup returns CDR1 SGHRS and CDR2 YFSETQ. Trimming took off 7 bases at V and 2 bases at J, with 16 bases between the two ends. In DNA form, the CDR3 reads TGCGCCAGCTTCCCCCCGGGGGAACCCTACGAGCAGTACTTC. It yields the protein CASFPPGEPYEQYF.